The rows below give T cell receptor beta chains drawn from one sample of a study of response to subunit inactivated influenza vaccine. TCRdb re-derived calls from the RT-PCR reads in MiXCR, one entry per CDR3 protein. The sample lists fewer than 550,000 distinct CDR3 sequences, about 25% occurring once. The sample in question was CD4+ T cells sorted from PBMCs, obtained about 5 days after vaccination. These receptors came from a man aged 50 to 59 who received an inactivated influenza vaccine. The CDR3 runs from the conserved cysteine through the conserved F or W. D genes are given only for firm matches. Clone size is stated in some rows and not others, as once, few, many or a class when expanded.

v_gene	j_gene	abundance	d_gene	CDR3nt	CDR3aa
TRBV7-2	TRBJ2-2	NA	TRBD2	TGTGCCAGCAGCCCCAGGACTAGCGGGATTGGGGAGCTGTTTTTT	CASSPRTSGIGELFF
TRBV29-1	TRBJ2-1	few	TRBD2	TGCAGCGTTGAATTGGCTAGCGGAGTGTACAATGAGCAGTTCTTC	CSVELASGVYNEQFF
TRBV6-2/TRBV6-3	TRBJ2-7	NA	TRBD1	TGTGCCAGCAGCCGGGCCGGGACAGGGATGAACTACGAGCAGTACTTC	CASSRAGTGMNYEQYF
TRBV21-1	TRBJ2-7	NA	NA	TGTGCCAGCAGCACCAATCGGCAACTCACATCCCCAGCCGAGCAGTACTTC	CASSTNRQLTSPAEQYF
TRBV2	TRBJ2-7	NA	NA	TGTGCCAGCTACCATTACAGGCAGGGACCTTACGAGCAGTACTTC	CASYHYRQGPYEQYF
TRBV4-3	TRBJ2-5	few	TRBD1	TGCGCCAGCAGCCAATATCCAGGGGGCTCCCTCCAAGAGACCCAGTACTTC	CASSQYPGGSLQETQYF
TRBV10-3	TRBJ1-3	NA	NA	TGTGCCACTACCGGCTCTGGAAACACCATATATTTT	CATTGSGNTIYF
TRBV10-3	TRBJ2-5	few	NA	TGTGCCATCAGTGAGTCGACTGAGACCCAGTACTTC	CAISESTETQYF
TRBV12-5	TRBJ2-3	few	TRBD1	TGTGCTAGTGGTTACGGGACAGAATTTAGCACAGATACGCAGTATTTT	CASGYGTEFSTDTQYF
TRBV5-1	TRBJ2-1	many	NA	TGCGCCAGCAGCTTGGGTAGAACCAATGAGCAGTTCTTC	CASSLGRTNEQFF
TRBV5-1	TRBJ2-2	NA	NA	TGCGCCAGCAGCTTGAGGGCCATCTCGGGGGAGCTGTTTTTT	CASSLRAISGELFF
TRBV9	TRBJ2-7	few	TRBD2	TGTGCCAGCAGCGTAGCTGCTAGCGGAGCCCAGTACTTC	CASSVAASGAQYF
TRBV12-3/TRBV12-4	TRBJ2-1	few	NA	TGTGCCAGCAGTTTAGCGGGGACGAGGACCAATGAGCAGTTCTTC	CASSLAGTRTNEQFF
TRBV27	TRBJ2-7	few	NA	TGTGCCAGCAGTCTCCGGGCAGGAGGCCTCTACGAGCAGTACTTC	CASSLRAGGLYEQYF
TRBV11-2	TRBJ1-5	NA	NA	TGTGCCAGGAGAGGCGAGCGTAGCAATCAGCCCCAGCATTTT	CARRGERSNQPQHF
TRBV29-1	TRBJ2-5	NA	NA	TGCAGCGTTGAATGGCAGTTGGGGACCCAGTACTTC	CSVEWQLGTQYF
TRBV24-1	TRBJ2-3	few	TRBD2	TGTGCCACCAGTGTATCTGCGGGGGGATCCGATACGCAGTATTTT	CATSVSAGGSDTQYF
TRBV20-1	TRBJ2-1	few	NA	TGCAGTGCTAGACGGGCGAGCTCCTACAATGAGCAGTTCTTC	CSARRASSYNEQFF
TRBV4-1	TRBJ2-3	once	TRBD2	TGCGCCAGCAGCCAAGTGAGCGGGATAAGCACAGATACGCAGTATTTT	CASSQVSGISTDTQYF
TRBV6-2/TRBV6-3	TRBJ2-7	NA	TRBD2	TGTGCCAGCAGTTTGAGGCGTAGCGGGAGTTACGAGCAGTACTTC	CASSLRRSGSYEQYF
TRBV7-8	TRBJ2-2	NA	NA	TGTGCCAGCAGCTTAGCATCCGGGGTCGGCTTGAACACCGGGGAGCTGTTTTTT	CASSLASGVGLNTGELFF
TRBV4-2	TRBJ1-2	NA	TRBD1	TGTGCCAGCAGCCGACCGGGACAGGGCTATGGCTACACCTTC	CASSRPGQGYGYTF
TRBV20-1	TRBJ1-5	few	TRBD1	TGCAGTGCTAGAGTTTGGCAGGGGGACGATCAGCCCCAGCATTTT	CSARVWQGDDQPQHF
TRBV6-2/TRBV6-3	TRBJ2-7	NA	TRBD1	TGTGCCAGCAACGACAGGGGGTTAAGCGAGCAGTACTTC	CASNDRGLSEQYF
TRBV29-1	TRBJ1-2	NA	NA	TGCAGCGTTGAAGATCTAGGGGGAGGACACCAACCCTATGGCTACACCTTC	CSVEDLGGGHQPYGYTF
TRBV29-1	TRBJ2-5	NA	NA	TGCAGCGGGGTCGGCATCCGCGAAGAGACCCAGTACTTC	CSGVGIREETQYF
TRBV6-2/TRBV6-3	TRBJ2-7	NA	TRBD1	TGTGCCAGCACCCTTACAGGGGTCACCGAGCAGTACTTC	CASTLTGVTEQYF
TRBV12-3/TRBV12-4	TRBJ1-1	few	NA	TGTGCCAGCAGTTTAGGGGGGGACGCTTTCTTT	CASSLGGDAFF
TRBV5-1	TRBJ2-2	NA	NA	TGCGCCAGCAGGGCACAAGACACCGGCGAGCTGTTTTTT	CASRAQDTGELFF
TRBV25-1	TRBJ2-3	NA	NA	TGTGCCAGCGGGGAGGCCCTGGCGCAGTATTTT	CASGEALAQYF
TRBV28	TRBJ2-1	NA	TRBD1	TGTGCCAGCACTGGGACAGGGGCCTACAATGAGCAGTTCTTC	CASTGTGAYNEQFF
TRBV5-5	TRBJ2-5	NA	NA	TGTGCCAGCAGGAGGACTTACACACTCCAAGAGACCCAGTACTTC	CASRRTYTLQETQYF
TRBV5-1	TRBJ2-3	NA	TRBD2	TGCGCCAGCAGAAAAGCGGGAGGAGATACGCAGTATTTT	CASRKAGGDTQYF
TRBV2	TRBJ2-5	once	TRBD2	TGTGCCAGCAGTGATATGGGACTAGCGGAAGAGACCCAGTACTTC	CASSDMGLAEETQYF
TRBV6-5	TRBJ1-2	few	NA	TGTGCCAGCAGTTCACAACCCGACAGTTTTCACACCTTC	CASSSQPDSFHTF
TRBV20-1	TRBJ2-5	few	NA	TGCAGTGCTTCCCCGGTCGGATGGGAGACCCAGTACTTC	CSASPVGWETQYF
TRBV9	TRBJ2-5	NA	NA	TGTGCCAGCAGCGTAGCTACGGGCAGAAAACAAGAGACCCAGTACTTC	CASSVATGRKQETQYF
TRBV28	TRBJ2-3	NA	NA	TGTGCCAGCAGAGGGACGCTGAGTAAGGATACGCAGTATTTT	CASRGTLSKDTQYF
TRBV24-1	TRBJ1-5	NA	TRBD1	TGTGCCACCAGTGATCCAGGACAGGGGGCTTCTCAGCCCCAGCATTTT	CATSDPGQGASQPQHF
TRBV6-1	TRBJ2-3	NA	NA	TGTGCCAGCAATCGCGATAGCACAGATACGCAGTATTTT	CASNRDSTDTQYF
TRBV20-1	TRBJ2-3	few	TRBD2	TGCAGTGCTAGAGTGGGGACTAGTGGAGATACGCAGTATTTT	CSARVGTSGDTQYF
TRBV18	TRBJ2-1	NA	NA	TGTGCCAGCTCACAGGGTGGACAGAAGAACAATGAGCAGTTCTTC	CASSQGGQKNNEQFF